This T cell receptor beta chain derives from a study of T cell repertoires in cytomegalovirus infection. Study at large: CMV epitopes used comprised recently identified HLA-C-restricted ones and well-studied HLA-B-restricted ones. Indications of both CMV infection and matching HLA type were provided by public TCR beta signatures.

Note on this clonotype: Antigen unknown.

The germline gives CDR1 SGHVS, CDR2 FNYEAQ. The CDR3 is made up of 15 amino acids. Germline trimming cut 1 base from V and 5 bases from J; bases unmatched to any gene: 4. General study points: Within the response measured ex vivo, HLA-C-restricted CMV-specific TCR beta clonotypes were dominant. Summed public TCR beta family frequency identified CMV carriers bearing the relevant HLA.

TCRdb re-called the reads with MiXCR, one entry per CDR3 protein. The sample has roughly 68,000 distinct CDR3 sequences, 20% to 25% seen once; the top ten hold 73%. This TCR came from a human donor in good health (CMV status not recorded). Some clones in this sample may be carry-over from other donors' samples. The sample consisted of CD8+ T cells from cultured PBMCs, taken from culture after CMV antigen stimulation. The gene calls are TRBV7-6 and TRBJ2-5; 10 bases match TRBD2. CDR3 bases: TGTGCCAGCAGCTTAGAGGCTAGCGGGGGCGAGACCCAGTACTTC. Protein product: CASSLEASGGETQYF.